The rows below give T cell receptor beta chains drawn from one sample of a study of T-cell reconstitution after alpha-beta-depleted transplantation in children. Via MiXCR, TCRdb re-called the PCR reads, giving one row per CDR3 protein. The repertoire holds fewer than 400,000 distinct CDR3 sequences, with around 20% as singletons. The source was PBMCs, mostly from graft donor cells, collected 180 days after TCRalphabeta/CD19-depleted stem cell transplant. The receptors stem from a male patient younger than 18 who had a stem cell transplant for acute lymphoblastic leukemia, so the T cells may come from the graft donor. Both conserved end residues are part of each CDR3. The D gene is left open where the match is weak. The size entry is marked missing in some rows and otherwise reads once, few, many or a size class.

V	J	size	D	DNA	CDR3
TRBV27	TRBJ2-2	-	-	TGTGCCAGCAGTTTTCGACAGACGAGCACCGGGGAGCTGTTTTTT	CASSFRQTSTGELFF
TRBV13	TRBJ2-1	few	TRBD2	TGTGCCAGCAGCTTTTCGGGATTCGACGGGGGTTTTACTAGCGGGAGTTACAATGAGCAGTTCTTC	CASSFSGFDGGFTSGSYNEQFF
TRBV20-1	TRBJ2-2	many	-	TGCAGTGCGAGCTTGGGGAAGGGGAACACCGGGGAGCTGTTTTTT	CSASLGKGNTGELFF
TRBV4-2	TRBJ2-7	few	TRBD2	TGTGCCAGCAGCCAAGTGTTAGCGGGAAGCTACGAGCAGTACTTC	CASSQVLAGSYEQYF
TRBV7-8	TRBJ1-1	-	TRBD1	TGTGCCAGCAGCTCACCCGGGACAGGGGGCGTTTTAAGTTATGGCACTGAAGCTTTCTTT	CASSSPGTGGVLSYGTEAFF
TRBV4-2	TRBJ2-1	few	-	TGTGCCAGCAGCCAAGAAACGCCGAATGAGCAGTTCTTC	CASSQETPNEQFF
TRBV30	TRBJ2-7	-	TRBD2	TGTGCCTGGAGTGTTGAAAGCGGGAGGACCGAGCAGTACTTC	CAWSVESGRTEQYF
TRBV24-1	TRBJ2-7	-	TRBD2	TGTGCCACCAGTGATTCCCGGACTAGCAGATACTACGAGCAGTACTTC	CATSDSRTSRYYEQYF
TRBV10-3	TRBJ2-2	-	-	TGTGCCATCAGTGAAATTTTTGGGGGGAACACCGGGGAGCTGTTTTTT	CAISEIFGGNTGELFF
TRBV10-3	TRBJ2-7	few	TRBD2	TGTGCCTCCCTAGGCAGCGGGAGGGCCTACGAGCAGTACTTC	CASLGSGRAYEQYF
TRBV5-1	TRBJ1-1	few	-	TGCGCCAGCAGCTTGGAGGTTATGAACACTGAAGCTTTCTTT	CASSLEVMNTEAFF
TRBV7-2	TRBJ1-2	few	-	TGTGCCAGCAGTCCACAGGGAATCTATGGCTACACCTTC	CASSPQGIYGYTF
TRBV20-1	TRBJ2-5	-	TRBD1	TGCAGTGCTGGGACGACAGGGATCAGGGAGACCCAGTACTTC	CSAGTTGIRETQYF
TRBV29-1	TRBJ2-7	few	-	TGCAGCTCCTTAGATGGGTACGAGCAGTACTTC	CSSLDGYEQYF
TRBV9	TRBJ1-2	-	TRBD1	TGTGCCAGCAGCGTAGCGCCGGACAGGGTCGATGGCTACACCTTC	CASSVAPDRVDGYTF
TRBV27	TRBJ2-7	few	-	TGTGCCAGCAGTTTAAAGTCAACCCCCTACGAGCAGTACTTC	CASSLKSTPYEQYF
TRBV7-9	TRBJ2-7	-	-	TGTGCCAGCACCTTAACCCCCTACGAGCAGTACTTC	CASTLTPYEQYF
TRBV20-1	TRBJ2-5	few	TRBD2	TGCAGTGCTAGGGGGGGACTAGCGGGAATCCCGTACCAAGAGACCCAGTACTTC	CSARGGLAGIPYQETQYF
TRBV20-1	TRBJ1-5	once	TRBD1	TGCAGTGCTCTCCGGGACAGGTCAGAGGACGTATTGAGCAATCAGCCCCAGCATTTT	CSALRDRSEDVLSNQPQHF
TRBV6-5	TRBJ2-1	-	-	TGTGCCAGCAGTTACGCGGAGGACTTATCCTACAATGAGCAGTTCTTC	CASSYAEDLSYNEQFF
TRBV12-3/TRBV12-4	TRBJ1-4	-	-	TGTGCCAGCAGGCCCGACAGAGCAACTAATGAAAAACTGTTTTTT	CASRPDRATNEKLFF
TRBV25-1	TRBJ2-7	-	TRBD2	TGTGCCAGCAGAGTGAATAGGGGCACAGCGGGGGGTGACGAGCAGTACTTC	CASRVNRGTAGGDEQYF
TRBV29-1	TRBJ2-5	many	-	TGCAGCGGAGTGCAAGACCAAGAGACCCAGTACTTC	CSGVQDQETQYF
TRBV3-1	TRBJ2-1	-	TRBD2	TGTGCCAGCAGCCGGCTCGGGACTAGCGGGAGGAATGAGCAGTTCTTC	CASSRLGTSGRNEQFF
TRBV15	TRBJ2-1	few	-	TGTGCCACCAAGGGGGACTCCTACAATGAGCAGTTCTTC	CATKGDSYNEQFF
TRBV9	TRBJ1-2	few	-	TGTGCCAGCAGCGGCTGGGACGCGGGAGGGCTCTACACCTTC	CASSGWDAGGLYTF
TRBV6-1	TRBJ2-7	-	TRBD1	TGTGCCAGCCGGACCCATACAGGGGGTAGTGGGGAGCAGTACTTC	CASRTHTGGSGEQYF
TRBV10-1	TRBJ2-1	-	-	TGCGCCAGCAGTGCCCTCCGGGTCGAAGTTTACAATGAGCAGTTCTTC	CASSALRVEVYNEQFF
TRBV4-1	TRBJ2-7	few	-	TGCGCCAGCAGCCAAACCCGAGGTCCATCTCAAGCCTACGAGCAGTACTTC	CASSQTRGPSQAYEQYF